These 2 T cell receptor beta chains originate from one sample sequenced in a study of blood T cell repertoires in COVID-19. Repertoires were generated with immunoSEQ multiplex PCR, while TCRdb's copy carries only in-frame clones and drops some. The sample includes about 51,000 clones, approximately 86% of them seen just once. The source material was peripheral blood. The origin of the receptors is a man in his sixties with acute or convalescent COVID-19.

This chain connects TRBV29-1 to TRBJ2-5, with TRBD2 as a possible D gene (5 bases). The V end lost 5 bases, the J end lost 2 bases, and 12 bases lay between the germline ends. There are 13 residues in the CDR3. Germline V CDR1 and CDR2: SQVTM, ANQGSEA. The CDR3 spells CSVLDAGQETQYF. CDR3 coding DNA: TGCAGCGTTTTAGATGCGGGTCAAGAGACCCAGTACTTC.

This clone was counted a single time. The genes are TRBV5-4 and TRBJ1-1; 8 nucleotides match TRBD1. Per germline, CDR1 SGHNT and CDR2 YYREEE (reference sequence). This CDR3 contains 15 residues. V lost 0 bases to trimming and J lost 4 bases; unmatched junction nucleotides: 5. As DNA, the CDR3 is TGTGCCAGCAGCTTGGAGAACAGGGGGGTCACTGAAGCTTTCTTT. Translation: CASSLENRGVTEAFF. Full variable domain (remainder filled in from reference TRBV5-4 and TRBJ1-1): ETGVTQSPTHLIKTRGQQVTLRCSSQSGHNTVSWYQQALGQGPQFIFQYYREEENGRGNFPPRFSGLQFPNYSSELNVNALELDDSALYLCASSLENRGVTEAFFGQGTRLTVV.